This paragraph reports one TCR beta chain. What it binds is unknown. The data stem from a study of graft-versus-host responses after intestinal transplantation. The wider study: For approximately three years after anti-thymocyte globulin induction, all recipients took tacrolimus and steroids. General observations from the study: Recipient marrow harbored GvH clones, some of which surfaced first in ileum or blood.

This table comes from immunoSEQ multiplex PCR, and its TCRdb copy is limited to in-frame clones, with some not included. Among nearly 90,000 clones listed, roughly 87% were seen once. The V end was cut by 2 bases, the J end by 0 bases, with 5 bases between. Germline V gene sequence: CDR1 SGHTA, CDR2 FQGTGA. The CDR3 spans 13 residues. Sequences were derived from unstimulated CD8+ T cells sorted from spleen or lymph node cells, sampled before intestinal transplant. This TCR came from a human donor who received an intestinal transplant. V is TRBV7-3 and J is TRBJ2-7, with TRBD2 as a possible D gene (5 bases). CDR3 coding DNA: TGTGCCAGCAGCTTAGGACTCTCCTACGAGCAGTACTTC. As protein: CASSLGLSYEQYF.